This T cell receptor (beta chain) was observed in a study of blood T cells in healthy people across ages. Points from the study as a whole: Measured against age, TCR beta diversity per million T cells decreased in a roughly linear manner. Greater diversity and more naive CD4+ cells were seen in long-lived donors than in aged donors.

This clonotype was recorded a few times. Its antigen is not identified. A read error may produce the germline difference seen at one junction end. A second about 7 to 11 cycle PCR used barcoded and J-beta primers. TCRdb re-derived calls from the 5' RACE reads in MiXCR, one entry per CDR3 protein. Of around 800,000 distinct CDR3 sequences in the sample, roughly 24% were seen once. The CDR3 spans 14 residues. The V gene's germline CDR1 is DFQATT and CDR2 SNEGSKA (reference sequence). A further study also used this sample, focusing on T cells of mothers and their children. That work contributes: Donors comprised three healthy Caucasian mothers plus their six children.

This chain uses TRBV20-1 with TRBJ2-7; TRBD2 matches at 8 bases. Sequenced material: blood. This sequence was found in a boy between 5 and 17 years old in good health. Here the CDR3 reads CGARDRTSWVEQYF. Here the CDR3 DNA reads TGCGGTGCTAGAGATAGGACTAGCTGGGTCGAGCAGTACTTC.